This T cell receptor (beta chain) was sequenced during a study of chemoradiotherapy in HPV16-positive cancers. About the research overall: Candidate HPV-specific T-cell clones and common TCR motifs came from functional assays in two HPV16-positive patients.

Points from the study as a whole: Candidate HPV-specific clones and E7-related TCR motifs grew in tumor during treatment.

Comment on this clone: Its antigen is still unknown.

Sequenced by immunoSEQ multiplex PCR; TCRdb stores in-frame clones only, minus some. The sample has 3,000 or so clones; over 70% are singletons. Germline V gives CDR1 MNHEY, CDR2 SMNVEV (reference sequence). The CDR3 loop spans 13 amino acids. With V trimmed by 7 bases and J by 4 bases, 6 bases remained unmatched. This chain connects TRBV27 to TRBJ1-1; 7 nucleotides align to TRBD1. Sequenced here: tumor tissue, sampled from a patient who underwent chemoradiotherapy. This receptor was taken from a human donor with HPV-associated anogenital cancer. CDR3 protein: CASILQGGTEAFF. CDR3 DNA sequence: TGTGCCAGCATCTTGCAGGGGGGCACTGAAGCTTTCTTT.